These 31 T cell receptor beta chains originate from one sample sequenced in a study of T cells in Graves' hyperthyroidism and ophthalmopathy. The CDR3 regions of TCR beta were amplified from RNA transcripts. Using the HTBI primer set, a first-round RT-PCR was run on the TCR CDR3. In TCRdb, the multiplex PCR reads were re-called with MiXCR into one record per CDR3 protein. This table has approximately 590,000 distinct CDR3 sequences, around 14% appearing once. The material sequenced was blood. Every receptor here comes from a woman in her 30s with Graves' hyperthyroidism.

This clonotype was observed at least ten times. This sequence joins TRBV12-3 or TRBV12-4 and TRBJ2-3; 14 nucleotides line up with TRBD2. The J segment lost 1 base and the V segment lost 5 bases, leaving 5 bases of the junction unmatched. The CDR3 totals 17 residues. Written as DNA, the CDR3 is TGTGCCAGCAGTCGACTAGCGGGAGGGCCGGGCACAGATACGCAGTATTTT. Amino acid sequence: CASSRLAGGPGTDTQYF.

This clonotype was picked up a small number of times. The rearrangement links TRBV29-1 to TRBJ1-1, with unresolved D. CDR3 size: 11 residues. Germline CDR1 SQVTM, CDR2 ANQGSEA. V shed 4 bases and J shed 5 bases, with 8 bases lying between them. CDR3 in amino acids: CSVVVVTEAFF. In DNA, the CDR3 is TGCAGCGTTGTTGTTGTTACTGAAGCTTTCTTT.

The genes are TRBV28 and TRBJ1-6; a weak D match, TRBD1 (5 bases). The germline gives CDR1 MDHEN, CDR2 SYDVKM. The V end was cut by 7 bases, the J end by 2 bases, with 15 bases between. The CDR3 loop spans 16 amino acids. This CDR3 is CASTQGRGPYNSPLHF. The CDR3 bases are TGTGCCAGCACCCAGGGACGCGGCCCCTATAATTCACCCCTCCACTTT. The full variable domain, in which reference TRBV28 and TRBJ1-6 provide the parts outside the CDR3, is DVKVTQSSRYLVKRTGEKVFLECVQDMDHENMFWYRQDPGLGLRLIYFSYDVKMKEKGDIPEGYSVSREKKERFSLILESASTNQTSMYLCASTQGRGPYNSPLHFGNGTRLTVT.

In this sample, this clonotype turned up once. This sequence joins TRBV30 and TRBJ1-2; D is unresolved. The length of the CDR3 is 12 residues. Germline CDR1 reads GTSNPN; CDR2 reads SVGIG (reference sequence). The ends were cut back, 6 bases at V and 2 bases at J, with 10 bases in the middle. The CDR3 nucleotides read TGTGCCTGCCTGACAAACAACTATGGCTACACCTTC. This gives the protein CACLTNNYGYTF.

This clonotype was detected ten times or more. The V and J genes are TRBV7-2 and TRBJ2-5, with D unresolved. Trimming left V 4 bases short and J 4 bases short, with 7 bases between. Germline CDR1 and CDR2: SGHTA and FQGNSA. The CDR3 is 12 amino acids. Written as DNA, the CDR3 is TGTGCCAGCAGCTCATCCTTAGAGACCCAGTACTTC. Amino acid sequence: CASSSSLETQYF.

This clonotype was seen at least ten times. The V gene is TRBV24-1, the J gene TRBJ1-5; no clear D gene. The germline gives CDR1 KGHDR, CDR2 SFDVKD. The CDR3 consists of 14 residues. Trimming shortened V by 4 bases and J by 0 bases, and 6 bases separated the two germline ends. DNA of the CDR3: TGTGCCACCAGTGACCCGGATAGCAATCAGCCCCAGCATTTT. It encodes CATSDPDSNQPQHF.

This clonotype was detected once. The CDR3 coding sequence is TGTGCCAGTACCTTTACAGGGGGCGGCTATGGCTACACCTTC. Its translation is CASTFTGGGYGYTF. The chain employs TRBV19 and TRBJ1-2; 9 nucleotides align to TRBD1. Germline loops: CDR1 LNHDA, CDR2 SQIVND (reference sequence). Trimming cost V 7 bases and J 4 bases; bases outside gene matches: 7. CDR3 length: 14 amino acids.

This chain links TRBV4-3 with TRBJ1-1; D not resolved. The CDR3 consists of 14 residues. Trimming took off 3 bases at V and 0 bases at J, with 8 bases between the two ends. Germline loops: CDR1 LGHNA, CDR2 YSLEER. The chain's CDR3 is CASSQHGVNTEAFF. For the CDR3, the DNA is TGCGCCAGCAGCCAGCACGGCGTGAACACTGAAGCTTTCTTT.

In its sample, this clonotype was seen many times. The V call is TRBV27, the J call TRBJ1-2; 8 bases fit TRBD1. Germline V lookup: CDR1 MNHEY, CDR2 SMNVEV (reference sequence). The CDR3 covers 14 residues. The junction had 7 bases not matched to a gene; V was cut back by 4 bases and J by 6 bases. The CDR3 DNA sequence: TGTGCCAGCAGTTCCCCGGCAGGGGGCCATGGCTACACCTTC. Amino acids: CASSSPAGGHGYTF.

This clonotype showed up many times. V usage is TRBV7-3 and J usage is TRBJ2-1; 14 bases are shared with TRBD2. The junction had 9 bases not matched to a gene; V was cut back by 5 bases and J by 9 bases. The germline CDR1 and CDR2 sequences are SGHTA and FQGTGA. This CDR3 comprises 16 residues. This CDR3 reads CASSKKGLAGEVEQFF. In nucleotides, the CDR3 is TGTGCCAGCAGCAAAAAGGGACTAGCGGGAGAGGTTGAGCAGTTCTTC.

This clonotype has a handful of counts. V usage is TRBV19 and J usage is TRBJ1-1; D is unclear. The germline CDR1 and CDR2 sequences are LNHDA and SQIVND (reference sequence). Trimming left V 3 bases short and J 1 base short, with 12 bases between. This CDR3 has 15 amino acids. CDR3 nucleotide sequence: TGTGCCAGTAGTATTTTCGGACCGTCGAACACTGAAGCTTTCTTT. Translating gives CASSIFGPSNTEAFF.

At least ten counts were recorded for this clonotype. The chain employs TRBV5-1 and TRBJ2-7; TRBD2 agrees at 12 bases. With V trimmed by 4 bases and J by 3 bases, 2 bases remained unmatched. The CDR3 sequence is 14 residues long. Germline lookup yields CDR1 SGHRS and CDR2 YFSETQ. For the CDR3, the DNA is TGCGCCAGCAGCGTGACTAGCGGGAGCTACGAGCAGTACTTC. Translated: CASSVTSGSYEQYF.

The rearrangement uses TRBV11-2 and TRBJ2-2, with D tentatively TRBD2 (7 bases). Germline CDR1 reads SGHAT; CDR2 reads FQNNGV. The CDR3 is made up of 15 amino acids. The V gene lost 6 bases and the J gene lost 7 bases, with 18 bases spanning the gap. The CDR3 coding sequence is TGTGCCAGCAGTTCGACTAGGGGGGGAGGCGGGGAGCTGTTTTTT. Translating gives CASSSTRGGGGELFF.

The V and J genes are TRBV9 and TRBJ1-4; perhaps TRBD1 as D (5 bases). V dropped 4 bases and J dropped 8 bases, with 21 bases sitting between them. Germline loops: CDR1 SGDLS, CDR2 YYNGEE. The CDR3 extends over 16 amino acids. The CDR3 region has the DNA TGTGCCAGCAGCATCGACCCAGGGTTCCTTCCCGAAAAACTGTTTTTT. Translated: CASSIDPGFLPEKLFF.

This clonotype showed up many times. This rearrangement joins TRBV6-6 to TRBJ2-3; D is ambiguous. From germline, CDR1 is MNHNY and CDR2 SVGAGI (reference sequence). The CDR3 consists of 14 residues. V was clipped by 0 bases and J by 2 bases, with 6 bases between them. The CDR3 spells CASSYSYPTDTQYF. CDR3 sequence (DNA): TGTGCCAGCAGTTACTCATACCCCACAGATACGCAGTATTTT.

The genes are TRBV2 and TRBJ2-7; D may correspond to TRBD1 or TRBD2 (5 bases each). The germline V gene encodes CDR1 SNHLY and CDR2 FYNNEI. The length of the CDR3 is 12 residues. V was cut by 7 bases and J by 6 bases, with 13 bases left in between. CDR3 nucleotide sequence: TGTGCCAGCATTGGGGGATCGGGCGAGCAGTACTTC. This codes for CASIGGSGEQYF. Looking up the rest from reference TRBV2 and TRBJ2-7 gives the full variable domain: EPEVTQTPSHQVTQMGQEVILRCVPISNHLYFYWYRQILGQKVEFLVSFYNNEISEKSEIFDDQFSVERPDGSNFTLKIRSTKLEDSAMYFCASIGGSGEQYFGPGTRLTVT.

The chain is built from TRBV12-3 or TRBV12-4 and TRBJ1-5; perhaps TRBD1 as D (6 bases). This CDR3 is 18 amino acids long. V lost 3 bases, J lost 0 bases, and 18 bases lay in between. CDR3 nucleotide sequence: TGTGCCAGCAGTTTTGGGGACACCACAGGGTTTAGCAATCAGCCCCAGCATTTT. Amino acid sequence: CASSFGDTTGFSNQPQHF.

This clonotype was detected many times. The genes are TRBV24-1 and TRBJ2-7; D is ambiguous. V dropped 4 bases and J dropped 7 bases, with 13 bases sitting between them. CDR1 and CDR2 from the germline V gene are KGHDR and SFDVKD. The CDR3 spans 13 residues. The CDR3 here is CATSDPNHREQYF. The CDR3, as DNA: TGTGCCACCAGTGACCCCAACCACAGAGAGCAGTACTTC.

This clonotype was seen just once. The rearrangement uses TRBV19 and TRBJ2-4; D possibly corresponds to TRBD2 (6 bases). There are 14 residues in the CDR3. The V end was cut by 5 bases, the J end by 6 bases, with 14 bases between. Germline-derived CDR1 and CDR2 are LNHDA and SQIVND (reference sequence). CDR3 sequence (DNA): TGTGCCAGTAGTCCCGGGACTTCCTTAAACATTCAGTACTTC. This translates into CASSPGTSLNIQYF.

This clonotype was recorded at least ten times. CDR3 in DNA: TGTGCCAGCAGCTCAGGGACATCCGCGATGCGACGTCCTATAGATACGCAGTATTTT. Its translation: CASSSGTSAMRRPIDTQYF. The chain joins TRBV7-3 to TRBJ2-3, with D maybe TRBD1 (6 bases). Germline values: CDR1 SGHTA, CDR2 FQGTGA. The CDR3 has 19 amino acids. The V end lost 4 bases, the J end lost 5 bases, and 28 bases lay between the germline ends.

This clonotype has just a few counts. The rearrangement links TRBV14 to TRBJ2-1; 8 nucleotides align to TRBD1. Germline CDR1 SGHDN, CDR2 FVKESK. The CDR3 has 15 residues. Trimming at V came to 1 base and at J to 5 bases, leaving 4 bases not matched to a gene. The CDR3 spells CASSQARTGNNEQFF. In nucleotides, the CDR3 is TGTGCCAGCAGCCAAGCCCGGACAGGGAACAATGAGCAGTTCTTC.

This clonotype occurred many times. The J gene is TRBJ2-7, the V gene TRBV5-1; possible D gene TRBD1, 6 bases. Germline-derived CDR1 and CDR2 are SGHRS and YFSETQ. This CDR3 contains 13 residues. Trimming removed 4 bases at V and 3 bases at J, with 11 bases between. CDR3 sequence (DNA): TGCGCCAGCAGCGGGGGCTTGGTCTACGAGCAGTACTTC. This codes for CASSGGLVYEQYF.

The CDR3 region is CALSQGGAGELFF. As DNA, the CDR3 is TGTGCCTTATCCCAGGGGGGGGCCGGGGAGCTGTTTTTT. V is TRBV30 and J is TRBJ2-2; D tentatively fits TRBD1 or TRBD2 (7 bases each). V shed 7 bases and J shed 6 bases, with 15 bases lying between them. CDR3 length: 13 residues. Germline values: CDR1 GTSNPN, CDR2 SVGIG (reference sequence).

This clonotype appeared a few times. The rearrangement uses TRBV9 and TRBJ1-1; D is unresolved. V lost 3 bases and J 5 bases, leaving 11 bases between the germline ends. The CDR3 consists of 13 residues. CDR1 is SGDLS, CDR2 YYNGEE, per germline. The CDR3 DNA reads TGTGCCAGCAGCGCCCAGCGGGGAACTGAAGCTTTCTTT. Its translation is CASSAQRGTEAFF.

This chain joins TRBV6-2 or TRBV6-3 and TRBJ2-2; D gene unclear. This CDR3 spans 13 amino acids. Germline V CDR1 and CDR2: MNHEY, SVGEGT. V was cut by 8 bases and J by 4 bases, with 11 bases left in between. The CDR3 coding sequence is TGTGCCAGCGGCGAGAAGGGCACCGGGGAGCTGTTTTTT. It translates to CASGEKGTGELFF.

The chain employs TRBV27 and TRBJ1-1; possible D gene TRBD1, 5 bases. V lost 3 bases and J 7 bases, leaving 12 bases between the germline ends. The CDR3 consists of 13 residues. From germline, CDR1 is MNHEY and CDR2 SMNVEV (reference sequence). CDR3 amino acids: CASSLGQKIEAFF. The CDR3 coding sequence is TGTGCCAGCAGTTTGGGGCAGAAAATTGAAGCTTTCTTT.

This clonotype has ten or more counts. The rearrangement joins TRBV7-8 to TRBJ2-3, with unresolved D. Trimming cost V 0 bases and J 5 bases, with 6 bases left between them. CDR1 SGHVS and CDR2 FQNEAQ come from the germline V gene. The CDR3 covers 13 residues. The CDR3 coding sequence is TGTGCCAGCAGCTTAGCCCTTTTAGATACGCAGTATTTT. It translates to CASSLALLDTQYF.

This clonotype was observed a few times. CDR3 DNA: TGTGCCAGCAGTTACTACCCCGGGACGGACGAGCAGTACTTC. Protein sequence: CASSYYPGTDEQYF. The V gene is TRBV6-5, the J gene TRBJ2-7; the D call may be TRBD1 or TRBD2 (5 bases each). Trimming took off 1 base at V and 5 bases at J, with 12 bases between the two ends. This CDR3 has 14 amino acids. Germline CDR1 and CDR2: MNHEY and SVGAGI.

Written as DNA, the CDR3 is TGTGCCAGCAGTTACGCACGACTAGAAGGTACAGATACGCAGTATTTT. This gives the protein CASSYARLEGTDTQYF. The V gene is TRBV6-6, the J gene TRBJ2-3; possible D gene TRBD2, 6 bases. Between the trimmed V and J ends, which lost 2 bases and 3 bases, there was a span of 15 bases. Germline CDR1 reads MNHNY; CDR2 reads SVGAGI (reference sequence). The CDR3 extends over 16 amino acids.

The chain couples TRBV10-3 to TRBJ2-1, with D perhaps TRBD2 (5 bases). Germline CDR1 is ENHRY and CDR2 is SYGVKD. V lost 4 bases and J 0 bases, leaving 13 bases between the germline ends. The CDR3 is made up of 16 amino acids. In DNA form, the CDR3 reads TGTGCCATCAGTGGTTTAAGTGGGAGCTCCTACAATGAGCAGTTCTTC. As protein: CAISGLSGSSYNEQFF.

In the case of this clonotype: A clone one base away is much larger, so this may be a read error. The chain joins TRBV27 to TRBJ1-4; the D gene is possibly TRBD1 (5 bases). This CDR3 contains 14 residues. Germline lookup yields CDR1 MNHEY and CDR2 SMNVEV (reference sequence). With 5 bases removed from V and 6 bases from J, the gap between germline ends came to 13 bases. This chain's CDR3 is CASSPSGTDEKLFF. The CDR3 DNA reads TGTGCCAGCAGTCCATCAGGGACGGATGAAAAACTGTTTTTT.